This T cell receptor (beta chain) was recovered during a study of CD8 T cells in ankylosing spondylitis. Study-wide results and limits: Disease-linked clones reportedly showed significant enrichment in matched ankylosing spondylitis synovial fluid.

V lost 0 bases, J lost 5 bases, and 8 bases stayed unmatched. Germline CDR1 and CDR2: SGHDT and YYEEEE. This CDR3 region has 16 residues. A single record per CDR3 protein comes from TCRdb applying MiXCR to the 5' RACE reads. The table has around 130,000 distinct CDR3 sequences, roughly 15% seen once; the top ten hold just under 3%. In this sample, this clonotype turned up many times. Its antigen is as yet unknown. This clonotype was obtained from a female donor with ankylosing spondylitis or in good health (not recorded which). Source material: blood, either unsorted or a sorted T cell fraction (not recorded which). V usage is TRBV5-6 and J usage is TRBJ2-5, with 9 bases matching TRBD2. Written as DNA, the CDR3 is TGTGCCAGCAGCTTGGTTTGGCGGGAGGGCCGCGAGACCCAGTACTTC. Protein sequence: CASSLVWREGRETQYF.